These T cell receptor beta chains were read from a single sample in a study of blood T cell repertoires in COVID-19. The table came from immunoSEQ multiplex PCR; TCRdb's copy has only in-frame clones and leaves some out. Of about 59,000 clones in the sample, approximately 83% were seen once. The sample was peripheral blood. The origin of the receptors is a woman older than 75 with acute or convalescent COVID-19. Each CDR3 is given with its conserved first and last residue. D genes are given only for firm matches. Only some rows state a clone size, as once, few, many or a class for expanded clones.

j_call	clone_size	v_call	d_call	cdr3_nt	cdr3_aa
TRBJ2-5	NA	TRBV28	NA	TGTGCCAGCAGTTTATCCGGGGGCCAAGAGACCCAGTACTTC	CASSLSGGQETQYF
TRBJ2-3	few	TRBV6-2/TRBV6-3	NA	TGTGCCAGCAGCACGCCGGGACTCAGCACAGATACGCAGTATTTT	CASSTPGLSTDTQYF
TRBJ2-2	NA	TRBV7-3	TRBD2	TGTGCCAGCAGCACTAGCGGGACCGGGGAGCTGTTTTTT	CASSTSGTGELFF
TRBJ1-3	NA	TRBV18	TRBD1	TGTGCCAGCTCAGAGGGACAGGGTAACTCTGGAAACACCATATATTTT	CASSEGQGNSGNTIYF
TRBJ2-4	NA	TRBV15	NA	TGTGCCACCAGCACATCGAACTGGGAGGGGGACATTCAGTACTTC	CATSTSNWEGDIQYF
TRBJ2-2	NA	TRBV5-4	NA	TGTGCCAGCAGCCCGGCTACGAGGTCGAGCGGGGAGCTGTTTTTT	CASSPATRSSGELFF
TRBJ1-2	NA	TRBV11-2	TRBD1	TGTGCCAGCAGCTTAGAGGGACAGAATTATGGCTACACCTTC	CASSLEGQNYGYTF
TRBJ2-7	NA	TRBV11-1	TRBD2	TGTGCCAGCAGCACGACTAGCGGAGCCTCCTACGAGCAGTACTTC	CASSTTSGASYEQYF
TRBJ2-4	NA	TRBV3-1/TRBV3-2	TRBD2	TGTGCCAGCAGCCCTGGCCCAGCGGGGGGGCCGGGCAAAAACATTCAGTACTTC	CASSPGPAGGPGKNIQYF
TRBJ2-2	NA	TRBV5-1	TRBD2	TGCGCCAGCAGCCCCGGGACTAGCGGGAGGCGGCCCACCGGGGAGCTGTTTTTT	CASSPGTSGRRPTGELFF
TRBJ1-1	NA	TRBV5-8	TRBD1	TGTGCCAGCAGCCCGGGGACAGGGGGCTTCCTAGGGGGAGCTTTCTTT	CASSPGTGGFLGGAFF
TRBJ2-5	once	TRBV5-1	TRBD1	TGCGCCAGCAGCTTGGGGACAGGGTCGCAAGAGACCCAGTACTTC	CASSLGTGSQETQYF
TRBJ2-1	NA	TRBV25-1	TRBD2	TGTGCCAGCGGACTAGAGCGTGAGCAGTTCTTC	CASGLEREQFF
TRBJ2-7	NA	TRBV6-5	NA	TGTGCCAGCAGATCCACGGGACTGAGCTACGAGCAGTACTTC	CASRSTGLSYEQYF
TRBJ2-4	once	TRBV28	TRBD1	TGTGCCAGCAGAGAACAGGGGTACGGAGCCAAAAACATTCAGTACTTC	CASREQGYGAKNIQYF
TRBJ2-6	NA	TRBV28	TRBD1	TGTGCCAGCAGCCGTACAGGGGTTGGGGCCAACGTCCTGACTTTC	CASSRTGVGANVLTF
TRBJ1-2	once	TRBV5-5	NA	TGTGCCAGCAGCTGGGGCCATTCTAACTATGGCTACACCTTC	CASSWGHSNYGYTF
TRBJ1-5	NA	TRBV25-1	NA	TGTGCCAGCAGTGATCTGGACAGTAACCAGCCCCAGCATTTT	CASSDLDSNQPQHF
TRBJ1-2	NA	TRBV5-4	NA	TGTGCCAGCAGCTTGGAAACCGCAGGGGGCTACACCTTC	CASSLETAGGYTF
TRBJ2-5	NA	TRBV5-1	NA	TGCGCCAGCAGCCGAGGACAGCAAGAGACCCAGTACTTC	CASSRGQQETQYF
TRBJ2-7	NA	TRBV19	NA	TGTGCCAGTAGTGGGCGGCGGGGGCCTCCGACCTACGAGCAGTACTTC	CASSGRRGPPTYEQYF
TRBJ2-1	NA	TRBV19	NA	TGTGCCAGTAGTATAGTTCGGGGGGCAAAAGGAAATGAGCAGTTCTTC	CASSIVRGAKGNEQFF
TRBJ2-5	NA	TRBV27	TRBD1	TGTGCCAGCAGTCCCAGTCAGGGGGTCCAAGAGACCCAGTACTTC	CASSPSQGVQETQYF
TRBJ1-5	NA	TRBV20-1	NA	TGCAGTGCTAGTGACAAGGGGCCCTCCAATCAGCCCCAGCATTTT	CSASDKGPSNQPQHF
TRBJ1-2	many	TRBV6-5	TRBD1	TGTGCCAGCACCCAACGACAGGGTAACTATGGCTACACCTTC	CASTQRQGNYGYTF
TRBJ1-4	NA	TRBV7-8	TRBD1	TGTGCCAGCAGCCCGGCGACAGGGGTTGGCGAAAAACTGTTTTTT	CASSPATGVGEKLFF
TRBJ1-6	NA	TRBV7-3	NA	TGTGCCAGCAGCTTACCTTATCGGCCCCACGGGGTTATGAATTCACCCCTCCACTTT	CASSLPYRPHGVMNSPLHF
TRBJ1-6	NA	TRBV19	NA	TGTGCCAGTAGTATGCGGTTCAGCTCCTATAATTCACCCCTCCACTTT	CASSMRFSSYNSPLHF
TRBJ1-2	NA	TRBV19	NA	TGTGCCAGTAGAGGAACGGGTTTAGGCTATGGCTACACCTTC	CASRGTGLGYGYTF
TRBJ2-3	NA	TRBV18	NA	TGTGCCAGCTCCCCCTCGAGGACAGATACGCAGTATTTT	CASSPSRTDTQYF
TRBJ2-7	NA	TRBV27	NA	TGTGCCAGCAGTTTCGGCAGGGCCTACGAGCAGTACTTC	CASSFGRAYEQYF
TRBJ2-7	NA	TRBV3-1/TRBV3-2	NA	TGTGCCAGCAGCTCTAGAGGGTCACAGACGGGACTCCCCTCCTACGAGCAGTACTTC	CASSSRGSQTGLPSYEQYF
TRBJ2-7	NA	TRBV7-8	NA	TGTGCCAGCAGCCCCTACTACGAGCAGTACTTC	CASSPYYEQYF
TRBJ2-7	NA	TRBV11-3	TRBD1	TGTGCCAGCAGCTTAGATAAGAGGGGGCCAAGAACCTACGAGCAGTACTTC	CASSLDKRGPRTYEQYF
TRBJ1-2	NA	TRBV30	NA	TGTGCCTGGAGTGTCCAATATGGCTACACCTTC	CAWSVQYGYTF
TRBJ2-1	NA	TRBV6-6	NA	TGTGCCAGCAGACTCGGACAAGAAACCTACAATGAGCAGTTCTTC	CASRLGQETYNEQFF
TRBJ2-3	NA	TRBV18	NA	TGTGCCAGCTCACCCGAAGGAGGAATTAGAGATACGCAGTATTTT	CASSPEGGIRDTQYF
TRBJ1-1	NA	TRBV19	NA	TGTGCCAGTAGTCAGCGGCCGGTCGTGAACACTGAAGCTTTCTTT	CASSQRPVVNTEAFF
TRBJ2-1	NA	TRBV5-1	TRBD1	TGCGCCAGCGGTCCGGGACAGTACTTCAATGAGCAGTTCTTC	CASGPGQYFNEQFF
TRBJ1-3	NA	TRBV29-1	NA	TGCAGCGTTGAGCAGGCTAACTCTGGAAACACCATATATTTT	CSVEQANSGNTIYF
TRBJ2-7	NA	TRBV6-5	NA	TGTGCCAGCAGTCCCACGGGGGAAGTCCTCTACGAGCAGTACTTC	CASSPTGEVLYEQYF
TRBJ1-1	NA	TRBV5-1	NA	TGCGCCAGCAGCCCCGTTAAGGGGATCGGGCCTTTTATGAACACTGAAGCTTTCTTT	CASSPVKGIGPFMNTEAFF
TRBJ2-1	once	TRBV6-5	TRBD2	TGTGCCAGCAGGGCGGGAGGGCCTGGGGTGGATGAGCAGTTCTTC	CASRAGGPGVDEQFF
TRBJ2-3	NA	TRBV19	TRBD2	TGTGCCAGTAGTATGAGTAGCGGGGCCACAGATACGCAGTATTTT	CASSMSSGATDTQYF
TRBJ2-1	NA	TRBV11-3	TRBD1	TGTGCCAGCAGCTTAGCAGACAGGGCCAGGGATGAGCAGTTCTTC	CASSLADRARDEQFF
TRBJ1-1	few	TRBV10-3	NA	TGTGCCATCAGTGAGTGGGACAATGAAGCTTTCTTT	CAISEWDNEAFF
TRBJ2-2	NA	TRBV5-4	TRBD2	TGTGCCAGCAGCGTTAGCGGGAGGACTGTCGGGGAGCTGTTTTTT	CASSVSGRTVGELFF
TRBJ2-7	NA	TRBV3-1/TRBV3-2	TRBD2	TGTGCCAGCAGCCAGAGGACTAGCCCGGGGGAGCAGTACTTC	CASSQRTSPGEQYF
TRBJ2-3	once	TRBV5-1	NA	TGCGCCAGCGGTTGGGGAGGGGGGACAGATACGCAGTATTTT	CASGWGGGTDTQYF
TRBJ2-3	NA	TRBV7-8	TRBD1	TGTGCCAGCAGCCGAGGGGGGACAGGAGATACGCAGTATTTT	CASSRGGTGDTQYF
TRBJ1-1	NA	TRBV29-1	NA	TGCAGCGTTGATGGCGGGGCCCACACTGAAGCTTTCTTT	CSVDGGAHTEAFF
TRBJ2-3	few	TRBV5-6	NA	TGTGCCAGCAGCTTCCGAGATACGCAGTATTTT	CASSFRDTQYF
TRBJ1-1	once	TRBV6-5	NA	TGTGCCAGCTCGCCTAGGGGGAACACTGAAGCTTTCTTT	CASSPRGNTEAFF
TRBJ1-4	NA	TRBV9	NA	TGTGCCAGCAGCGCGGGGGGCAGGGTCGGTGAAAAACTGTTTTTT	CASSAGGRVGEKLFF
TRBJ2-7	NA	TRBV9	TRBD2	TGTGCCAGCAGCGCAGGGACTAACCCCTACGAGCAGTACTTC	CASSAGTNPYEQYF
TRBJ1-4	NA	TRBV5-1	NA	TGCGCCAGCAGCGAGTGGACTAATGAAAAACTGTTTTTT	CASSEWTNEKLFF
TRBJ1-3	NA	TRBV6-1	TRBD1	TGTGCCAGCAGTGACAGGGGGTGGTCGGCTGGAAACACCATATATTTT	CASSDRGWSAGNTIYF
TRBJ1-5	NA	TRBV29-1	TRBD1	TGCAGCATGTTTGAAACAGGGGGCAATCAGCCCCAGCATTTT	CSMFETGGNQPQHF
TRBJ2-7	once	TRBV7-2	NA	TGTGCCAGCAGTTCTTCCCACAGTGACTACGAGCAGTACTTC	CASSSSHSDYEQYF